The rows below give T cell receptor beta chains drawn from one sample of a study of blood T cell repertoires in COVID-19. The assay was immunoSEQ multiplex PCR, and TCRdb's table has in-frame clones only and misses some. The table lists around 260,000 clones, 85% to 90% of them singletons, with over 4% in the top ten. Material: peripheral blood. These receptors originate from a woman aged 60-75 years with COVID-19, enrolled during active disease. Each CDR3 is given with its conserved first and last residue. D genes are given only for firm matches. Some rows mark clone size as missing; the rest say once, few, many or name a class of expanded clone.

>TRBJ1-2|-|TRBD1|TRBV6-1|16
TGTGCCAGCAGTAAAGCGAACAGGGGTTCCCACTATGGCTACACCTTC
CASSKANRGSHYGYTF
>TRBJ2-3|-|TRBD2|TRBV6-7|14
TGTGCCAGCACCCCCGGGACTAGGACCGATACGCAGTATTTT
CASTPGTRTDTQYF
>TRBJ2-1|-|TRBD1|TRBV19|14
TGTGCCAGTAGTAGACAGGGGTCCTACAATGAGCAGTTCTTC
CASSRQGSYNEQFF
>TRBJ2-7|-|-|TRBV3-1/TRBV3-2|17
TGTGCCAGCAGCCAAGATGACAGCCCCAAAGCCCGGTACGAGCAGTACTTC
CASSQDDSPKARYEQYF
>TRBJ1-1|-|-|TRBV28|15
TGTGCCAGCAGTTTACCCGACAGGTTGAACACTGAAGCTTTCTTT
CASSLPDRLNTEAFF
>TRBJ2-5|-|TRBD2|TRBV15|17
TGTGCCACCAGCAGAGGTCGGGTAGCGGGAGGACAAGAGACCCAGTACTTC
CATSRGRVAGGQETQYF
>TRBJ2-7|-|-|TRBV18|16
TGTGCCAGCTCACCACTGACCCCCCAGGACTCCTACGAGCAGTACTTC
CASSPLTPQDSYEQYF
>TRBJ2-1|-|TRBD2|TRBV10-2|18
TGCGCCAGCAGTGAGTCATCCCCAGTCAGTAGCGGGAGGGCTGAGCAGTTCTTC
CASSESSPVSSGRAEQFF
>TRBJ1-1|-|-|TRBV30|13
TGTGCCTGGACCCCAGGGAGGTCCACTGAAGCTTTCTTT
CAWTPGRSTEAFF
>TRBJ2-7|-|TRBD1|TRBV5-1|14
TGCGCCAGCAGCTTGGTCCAGGGGGACTACGAGCAGTACTTC
CASSLVQGDYEQYF
>TRBJ1-2|-|TRBD1|TRBV5-1|15
TGCGCCAGCAGTTCCCGACAGGGGCCTAACTATGGCTACACCTTC
CASSSRQGPNYGYTF
>TRBJ1-6|once|-|TRBV28|14
TGTGCCAGCAGTTTATTACGGGGTGGTTCACCCCTCCACTTT
CASSLLRGGSPLHF
>TRBJ1-1|-|TRBD1|TRBV30|14
TGTGCCTGGATAGGTCAGGGGGTGTGGACTGAAGCTTTCTTT
CAWIGQGVWTEAFF
>TRBJ2-1|-|TRBD2|TRBV10-3|15
TGTGCCATCACCAAAGGAGCGGGAGGGGGTTCTGAGCAGTTCTTC
CAITKGAGGGSEQFF
>TRBJ1-5|-|TRBD1|TRBV4-2|16
TGTGCCAGCAGCCAAAGGGGACAGGGATACAATCAGCCCCAGCATTTT
CASSQRGQGYNQPQHF
>TRBJ1-1|-|TRBD1|TRBV6-6|16
TGTGCCAGCAGTTACTCCGGGACAGGGACGAACACTGAAGCTTTCTTT
CASSYSGTGTNTEAFF
>TRBJ1-2|-|-|TRBV6-2/TRBV6-3|15
TGTGCCAGCAGTTACTCGCCAGGGACTGTCTATGGCTACACCTTC
CASSYSPGTVYGYTF
>TRBJ2-1|-|-|TRBV7-3|15
TGTGCCAGCAGCTTAGGGACTTCAGCCTACAATGAGCAGTTCTTC
CASSLGTSAYNEQFF
>TRBJ1-5|-|-|TRBV19|13
TGTGCCAGTAGCGGACAGATCAATCAGCCCCAGCATTTT
CASSGQINQPQHF
>TRBJ2-1|-|TRBD2|TRBV11-2|17
TGTGCCAGCAGCTGGAGGGCTAGCGGGAGGGTTGACAATGAGCAGTTCTTC
CASSWRASGRVDNEQFF
>TRBJ2-1|-|TRBD2|TRBV9|15
TGTGCCAGCAGCGTAGCTACTAGCGGGAATGTTGAGCAGTTCTTC
CASSVATSGNVEQFF